The source of this T cell receptor (beta chain) is a study of blood T cell repertoires in COVID-19. Sequenced by immunoSEQ multiplex PCR; TCRdb stores in-frame clones only, minus some. The data hold nearly 200,000 clones, with roughly four fifths observed a single time. The V gene lost 0 bases and the J gene lost 5 bases, with 16 bases spanning the gap. Germline lookup yields CDR1 SSHAT and CDR2 FNYEAQ (reference sequence). The CDR3 consists of 16 residues. This clone was counted between two and nine times. This chain uses TRBV7-7 with TRBJ2-5; D is possibly TRBD1 (6 bases). The receptor comes from a human donor with acute or convalescent COVID-19. The donor label of this sample is uncertain. Sequencing was carried out using peripheral blood. CDR3 DNA: TGTGCCAGCAGCTTAGCCTCCGGGACAAGGTGGGAGACCCAGTACTTC. Translated, it gives CASSLASGTRWETQYF.